This TCR beta chain stems from a study of cytomegalovirus exposure and HLA in healthy donors. Deletions cut 4 bases from V and 8 bases from J, with 24 bases between. Germline-derived CDR1 and CDR2 are GTSNPN and SVGIG (reference sequence). CDR3 length: 17 residues. PCR was performed using 60 Vbeta and 13 Jbeta primers. Data came from immunoSEQ multiplex PCR; TCRdb stores just in-frame clones and leaves some out. There are some 190,000 clones in the sample; 77% occur only once, and about 1.5% lies in the top ten. The receptor was isolated from a man aged 18 to 29 in good health and CMV-seronegative. This chain connects TRBV30 to TRBJ1-6; D is perhaps TRBD1 (6 bases). The sequencing input was PBMCs. The CDR3 here is CAWKGDAGLWFDSPLHF. In DNA form, the CDR3 reads TGTGCCTGGAAGGGGGACGCCGGTTTGTGGTTTGATTCACCCCTCCACTTT. The full variable domain, rest sourced from reference TRBV30 and TRBJ1-6, is SQTIHQWPATLVQPVGSPLSLECTVEGTSNPNLYWYRQAAGRGLQLLFYSVGIGQISSEVPQNLSASRPQDRQFILSSKKLLLSDSGFYLCAWKGDAGLWFDSPLHFGNGTRLTVT.